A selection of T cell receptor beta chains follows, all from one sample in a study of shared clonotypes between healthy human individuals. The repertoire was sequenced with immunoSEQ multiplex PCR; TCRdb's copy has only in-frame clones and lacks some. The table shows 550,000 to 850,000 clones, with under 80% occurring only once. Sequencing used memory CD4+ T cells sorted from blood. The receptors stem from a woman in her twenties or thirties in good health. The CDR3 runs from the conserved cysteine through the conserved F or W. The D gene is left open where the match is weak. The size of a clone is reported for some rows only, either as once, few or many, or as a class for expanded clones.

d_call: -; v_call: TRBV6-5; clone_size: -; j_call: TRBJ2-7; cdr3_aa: CASRLSEIYEQYF; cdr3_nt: TGTGCCAGCCGGCTGAGCGAGATCTACGAGCAGTACTTC
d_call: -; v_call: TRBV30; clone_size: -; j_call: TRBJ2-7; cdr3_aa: CAWSRGWESYEQYF; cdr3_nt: TGTGCCTGGAGTAGGGGGTGGGAATCCTACGAGCAGTACTTC
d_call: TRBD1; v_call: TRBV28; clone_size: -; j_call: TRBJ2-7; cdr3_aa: CASSYRGFIEQYF; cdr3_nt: TGTGCCAGCAGTTACAGGGGGTTTATCGAGCAGTACTTC
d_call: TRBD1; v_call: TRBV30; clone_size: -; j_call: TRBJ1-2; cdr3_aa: CAWSRGQGMDLYTF; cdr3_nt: TGTGCCTGGAGTAGGGGACAGGGAATGGATTTGTACACCTTC
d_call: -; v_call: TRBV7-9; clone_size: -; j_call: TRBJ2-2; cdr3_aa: CASSLYAGELFF; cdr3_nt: TGTGCCAGCAGCTTATATGCCGGGGAGCTGTTTTTT
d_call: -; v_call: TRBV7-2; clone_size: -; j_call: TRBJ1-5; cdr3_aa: CASSKVGANQPQHF; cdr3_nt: TGTGCCAGCAGCAAAGTTGGGGCCAATCAGCCCCAGCATTTT
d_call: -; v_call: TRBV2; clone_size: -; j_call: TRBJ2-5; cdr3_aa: CASRALRYQETQYF; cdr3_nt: TGTGCCAGCAGGGCCTTACGGTACCAAGAGACCCAGTACTTC
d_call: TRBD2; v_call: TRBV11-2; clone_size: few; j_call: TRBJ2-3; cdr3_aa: CASGRLAGSPTQYF; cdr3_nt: TGTGCCAGCGGGAGACTAGCGGGGTCCCCTACGCAGTATTTT
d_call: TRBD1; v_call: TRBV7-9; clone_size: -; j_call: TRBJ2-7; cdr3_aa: CASSFTGGSYEQYF; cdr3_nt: TGTGCCAGCAGCTTTACAGGGGGCTCCTACGAGCAGTACTTC
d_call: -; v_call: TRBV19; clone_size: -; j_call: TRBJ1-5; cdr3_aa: CATGAKGVPNQPQHF; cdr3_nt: TGTGCCACAGGAGCAAAGGGGGTCCCAAATCAGCCCCAGCATTTT
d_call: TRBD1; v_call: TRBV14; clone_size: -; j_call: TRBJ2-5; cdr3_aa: CASSSLTGGKTQYF; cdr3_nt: TGTGCCAGCAGCTCTCTGACAGGGGGAAAGACCCAGTACTTC
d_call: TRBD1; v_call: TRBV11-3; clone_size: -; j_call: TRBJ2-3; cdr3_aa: CASSRGQVSTDTQYF; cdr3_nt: TGTGCCAGCAGCCGGGGACAGGTCAGCACAGATACGCAGTATTTT
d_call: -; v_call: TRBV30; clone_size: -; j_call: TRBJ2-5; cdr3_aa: CAWSAWEETQYF; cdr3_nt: TGTGCCTGGAGCGCCTGGGAAGAGACCCAGTACTTC
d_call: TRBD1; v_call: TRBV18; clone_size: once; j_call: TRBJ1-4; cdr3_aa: CASSPRDSANEKLFF; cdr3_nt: TGTGCCAGCTCACCAAGGGACAGTGCGAATGAAAAACTGTTTTTT
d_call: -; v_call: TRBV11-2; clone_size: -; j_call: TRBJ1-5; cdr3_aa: CASSLAGNQPQHF; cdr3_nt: TGTGCCAGCAGCTTAGCGGGGAACCAGCCCCAGCATTTT
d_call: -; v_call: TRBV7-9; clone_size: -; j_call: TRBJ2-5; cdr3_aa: CASSLFGIGAKETQYF; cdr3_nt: TGTGCCAGCAGCTTATTCGGGATCGGGGCCAAAGAGACCCAGTACTTC
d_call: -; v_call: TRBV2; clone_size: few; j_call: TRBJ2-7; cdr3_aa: CASTLRGRGSSYEQYF; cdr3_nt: TGTGCCAGCACCCTAAGGGGAAGGGGGAGCTCCTACGAGCAGTACTTC
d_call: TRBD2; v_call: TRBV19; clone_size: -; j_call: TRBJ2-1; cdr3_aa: CASSTPSGSVNEQFF; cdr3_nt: TGTGCCAGTAGTACCCCTAGCGGGAGTGTGAATGAGCAGTTCTTC
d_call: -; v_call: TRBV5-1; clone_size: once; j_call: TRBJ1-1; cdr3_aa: CASTSRANTEAFF; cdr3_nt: TGCGCCAGCACCAGTCGGGCGAACACTGAAGCTTTCTTT
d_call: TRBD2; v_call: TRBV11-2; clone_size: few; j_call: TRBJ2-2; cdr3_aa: CASSLGGGRGELFF; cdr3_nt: TGTGCCAGCAGCTTAGGCGGGGGGCGCGGGGAGCTGTTTTTT
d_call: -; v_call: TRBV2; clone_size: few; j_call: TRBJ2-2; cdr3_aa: CASSEGNTGELFF; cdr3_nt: TGTGCCAGCAGTGAAGGGAACACCGGGGAGCTGTTTTTT
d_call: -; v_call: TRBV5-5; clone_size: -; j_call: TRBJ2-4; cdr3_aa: CASSLRVDGRNIQYF; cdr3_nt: TGTGCCAGCAGCTTGAGGGTGGATGGAAGAAACATTCAGTACTTC
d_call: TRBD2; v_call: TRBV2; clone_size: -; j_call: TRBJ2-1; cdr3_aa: CASSYGTRRRAEQFF; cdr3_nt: TGTGCCAGCAGCTACGGGACTAGGAGGAGGGCTGAGCAGTTCTTC
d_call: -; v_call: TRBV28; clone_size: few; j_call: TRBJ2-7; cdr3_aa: CASSLSIYRAGKDEQYF; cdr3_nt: TGTGCCAGCAGTTTATCCATCTACAGGGCAGGCAAGGACGAGCAGTACTTC
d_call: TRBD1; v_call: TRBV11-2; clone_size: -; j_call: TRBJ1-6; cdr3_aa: CASRGQGERSPLHF; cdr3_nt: TGTGCCAGCAGGGGACAGGGGGAACGTTCACCCCTCCACTTT
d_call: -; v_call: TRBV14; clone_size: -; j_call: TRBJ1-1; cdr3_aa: CASRPREPSNTEAFF; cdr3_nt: TGTGCCAGTCGCCCCCGGGAACCTTCGAACACTGAAGCTTTCTTT
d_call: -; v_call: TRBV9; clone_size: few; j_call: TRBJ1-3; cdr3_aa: CASSVANSGNTIYF; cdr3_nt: TGTGCCAGCAGCGTAGCAAACTCTGGAAACACCATATATTTT
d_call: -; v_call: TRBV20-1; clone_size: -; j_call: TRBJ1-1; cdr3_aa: CSARTGAEAFF; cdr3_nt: TGCAGTGCTAGGACAGGAGCTGAAGCTTTCTTT
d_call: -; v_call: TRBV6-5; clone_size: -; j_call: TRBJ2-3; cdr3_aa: CASSYIFTDTQYF; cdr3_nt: TGTGCCAGCAGTTATATTTTCACAGATACGCAGTATTTT
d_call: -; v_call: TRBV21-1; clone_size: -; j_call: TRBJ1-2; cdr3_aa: CASSLDRGHGYTF; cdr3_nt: TGTGCCAGCAGTCTAGACAGGGGGCACGGCTACACCTTC
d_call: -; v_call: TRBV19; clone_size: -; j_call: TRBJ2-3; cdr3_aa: CASSMAPQPSTDTQYF; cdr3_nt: TGTGCCAGTAGTATGGCCCCCCAACCCTCGACAGATACGCAGTATTTT
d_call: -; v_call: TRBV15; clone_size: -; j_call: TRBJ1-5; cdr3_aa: CATSRQFQENQPQHF; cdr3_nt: TGTGCCACCAGCAGGCAATTTCAGGAGAATCAGCCCCAGCATTTT
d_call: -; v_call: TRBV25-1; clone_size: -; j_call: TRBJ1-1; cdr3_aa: CASMGGNTEAFF; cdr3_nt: TGTGCCAGCATGGGGGGGAACACTGAAGCTTTCTTT
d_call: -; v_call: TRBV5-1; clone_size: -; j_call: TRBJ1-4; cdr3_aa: CASSLNVGYNEKLFF; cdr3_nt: TGCGCCAGCAGCTTGAATGTGGGGTACAATGAAAAACTGTTTTTT
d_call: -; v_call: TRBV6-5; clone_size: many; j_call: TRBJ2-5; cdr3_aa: CASSPRTVLETQYF; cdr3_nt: TGTGCCAGCAGCCCCCGGACAGTGCTGGAGACCCAGTACTTC
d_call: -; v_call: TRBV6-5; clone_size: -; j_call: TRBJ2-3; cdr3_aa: CASRRQGTQYF; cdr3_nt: TGTGCCAGTAGGAGGCAGGGCACGCAGTATTTT
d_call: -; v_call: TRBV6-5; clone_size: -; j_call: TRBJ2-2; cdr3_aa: CASSKGGNTGELFF; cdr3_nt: TGTGCCAGCAGCAAGGGGGGTAACACCGGGGAGCTGTTTTTT
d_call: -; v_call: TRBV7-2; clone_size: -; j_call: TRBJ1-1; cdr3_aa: CASSFSAGSPFGAFF; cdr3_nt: TGTGCCAGCAGCTTTTCGGCAGGGAGCCCCTTTGGGGCTTTCTTT
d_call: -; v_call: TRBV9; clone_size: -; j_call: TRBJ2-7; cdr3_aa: CASSVAPGLTYEQYF; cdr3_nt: TGTGCCAGCAGCGTAGCTCCCGGACTAACCTACGAGCAGTACTTC
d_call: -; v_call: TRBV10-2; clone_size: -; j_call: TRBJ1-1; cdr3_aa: CASSESGGRPTHTEAFF; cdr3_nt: TGCGCCAGCAGTGAGTCAGGCGGACGCCCAACTCACACTGAAGCTTTCTTT
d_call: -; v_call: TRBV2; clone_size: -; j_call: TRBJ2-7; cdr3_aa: CASSDGRFIYEQYF; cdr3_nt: TGTGCCAGCAGTGATGGACGGTTTATCTACGAGCAGTACTTC
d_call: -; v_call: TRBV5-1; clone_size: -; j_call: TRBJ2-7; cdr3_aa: CASSFAGPPYEQYF; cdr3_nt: TGCGCCAGCAGCTTTGCCGGGCCTCCCTACGAGCAGTACTTC
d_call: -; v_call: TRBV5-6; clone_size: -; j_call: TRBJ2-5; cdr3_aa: CASSWGLGGETQYF; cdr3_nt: TGTGCCAGCAGCTGGGGGCTAGGAGGAGAGACCCAGTACTTC
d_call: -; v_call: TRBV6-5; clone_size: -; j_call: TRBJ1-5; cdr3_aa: CASTTNNQPQHF; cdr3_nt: TGTGCCAGCACCACCAATAATCAGCCCCAGCATTTT
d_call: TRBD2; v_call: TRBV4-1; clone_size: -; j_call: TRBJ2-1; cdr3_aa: CASSRGLVDEQFF; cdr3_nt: TGCGCCAGCAGCCGGGGACTAGTAGATGAGCAGTTCTTC
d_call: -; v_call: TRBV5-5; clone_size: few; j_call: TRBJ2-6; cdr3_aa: CASSLASGTAGANVLTF; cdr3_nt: TGTGCCAGCAGCTTAGCCTCAGGGACGGCTGGGGCCAACGTCCTGACTTTC
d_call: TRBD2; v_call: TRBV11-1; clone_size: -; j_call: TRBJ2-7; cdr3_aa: CASSLAAGVRYEQYF; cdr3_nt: TGTGCCAGCAGCTTAGCAGCGGGAGTCCGCTACGAGCAGTACTTC
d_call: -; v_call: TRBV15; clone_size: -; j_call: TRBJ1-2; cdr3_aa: CATSRDLGRVGYGYTF; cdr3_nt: TGTGCCACCAGCAGAGATCTCGGCAGGGTAGGATATGGCTACACCTTC
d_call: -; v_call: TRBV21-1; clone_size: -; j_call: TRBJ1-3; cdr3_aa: CASSKDRRQTRPSGNTIYF; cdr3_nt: TGTGCCAGCAGCAAAGATCGCAGACAAACCCGACCCTCTGGAAACACCATATATTTT
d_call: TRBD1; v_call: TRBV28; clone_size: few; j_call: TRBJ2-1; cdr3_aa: CASSLPGTGGWGAEQFF; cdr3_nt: TGTGCCAGCAGCCTCCCCGGGACAGGGGGTTGGGGGGCTGAGCAGTTCTTC
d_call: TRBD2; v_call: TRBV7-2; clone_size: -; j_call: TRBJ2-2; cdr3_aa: CASSQRLAVPGGELFF; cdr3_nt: TGTGCCAGCAGCCAAAGACTAGCGGTCCCGGGCGGGGAGCTGTTTTTT
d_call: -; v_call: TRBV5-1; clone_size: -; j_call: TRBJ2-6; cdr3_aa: CATGQLASGANVLTF; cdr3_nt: TGCGCCACCGGACAACTCGCTTCTGGGGCCAACGTCCTGACTTTC
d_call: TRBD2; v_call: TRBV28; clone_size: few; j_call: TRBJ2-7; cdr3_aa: CASSQSGRASYEQYF; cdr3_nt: TGTGCCAGCAGCCAAAGCGGGAGGGCCTCTTACGAGCAGTACTTC
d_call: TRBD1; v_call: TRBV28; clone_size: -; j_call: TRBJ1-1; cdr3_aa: CASSPRTGGREAFF; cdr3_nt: TGTGCCAGCAGTCCGCGGACAGGGGGCCGTGAAGCTTTCTTT
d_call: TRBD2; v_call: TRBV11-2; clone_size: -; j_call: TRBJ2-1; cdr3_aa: CASSLNPAGNYNEQFF; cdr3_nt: TGTGCCAGCAGCTTAAACCCAGCGGGGAATTACAATGAGCAGTTCTTC
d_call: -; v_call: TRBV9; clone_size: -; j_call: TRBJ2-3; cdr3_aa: CASSTRGPDTQYF; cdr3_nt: TGTGCCAGCAGCACCCGGGGCCCAGATACGCAGTATTTT
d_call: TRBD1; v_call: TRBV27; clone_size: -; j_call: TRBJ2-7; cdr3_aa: CASSPRTGGYEQYF; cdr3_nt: TGTGCCAGCAGTCCAAGGACAGGAGGTTACGAGCAGTACTTC
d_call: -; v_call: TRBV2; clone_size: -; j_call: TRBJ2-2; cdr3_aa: CASSEQANTGELFF; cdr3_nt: TGTGCCAGCAGTGAACAGGCGAACACCGGGGAGCTGTTTTTT
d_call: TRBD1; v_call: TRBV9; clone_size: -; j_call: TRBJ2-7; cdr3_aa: CASSEGTVPYEQYF; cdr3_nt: TGTGCCAGCAGCGAGGGGACAGTTCCCTACGAGCAGTACTTC